This TCR beta chain was sequenced for a study of Graves' ophthalmopathy and Graves' hyperthyroidism. This CDR3 region has 18 residues. Germline V gene data show CDR1 as SGHTS and CDR2 as YDEGEE. Diagnoses were established from clinical symptoms, serum thyroxine, TRAb, thyroid ultrasound and orbital computed tomography. Study outcomes and limitations: For predicting ophthalmopathy progression, the model had about 66% sensitivity and under 85% specificity.

About this clonotype: Its antigen is currently unknown. The junction shows a germline mismatch at one end, possibly a read error.

The authors amplified TCR beta CDR3 regions, and they did so from RNA transcripts for repertoire sequencing. RT-PCR in the first round used HTBI primers; a second-round multiplex PCR followed. Each CDR3 protein gets one entry after TCRdb re-called the multiplex PCR reads with MiXCR. Among hundreds of thousands of distinct CDR3 sequences, approximately 42% were seen once, and the ten largest hold roughly half. What was sequenced was peripheral blood. The clonotype comes from an adult man with Graves' ophthalmopathy. This chain joins TRBV5-8 and TRBJ2-7, with D possibly TRBD1 on 6 matching bases. CDR3 residues: CTSSLGTGRYLSSYEQYF. CDR3 DNA: TGTACCAGCAGCTTAGGAACAGGGCGGTACCTTTCGTCCTACGAGCAGTACTTC.